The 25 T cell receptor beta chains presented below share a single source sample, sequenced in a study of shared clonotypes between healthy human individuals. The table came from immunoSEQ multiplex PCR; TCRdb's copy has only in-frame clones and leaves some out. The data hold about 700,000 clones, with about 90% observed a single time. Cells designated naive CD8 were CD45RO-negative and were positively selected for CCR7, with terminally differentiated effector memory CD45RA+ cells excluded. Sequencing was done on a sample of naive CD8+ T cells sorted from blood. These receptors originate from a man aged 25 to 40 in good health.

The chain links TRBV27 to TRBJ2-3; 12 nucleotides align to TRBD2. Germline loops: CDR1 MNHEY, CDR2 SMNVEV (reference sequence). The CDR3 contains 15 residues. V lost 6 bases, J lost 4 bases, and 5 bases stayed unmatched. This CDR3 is CASRVLAGGPDTQYF. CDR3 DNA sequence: TGTGCCAGCAGGGTCCTAGCGGGAGGGCCAGATACGCAGTATTTT.

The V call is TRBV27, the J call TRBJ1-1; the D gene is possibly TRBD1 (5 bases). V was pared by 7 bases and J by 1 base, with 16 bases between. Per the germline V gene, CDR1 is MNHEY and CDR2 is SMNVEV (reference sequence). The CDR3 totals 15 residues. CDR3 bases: TGTGCCAGCAATATGGGGGGAGGGTCGAACACTGAAGCTTTCTTT. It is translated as CASNMGGGSNTEAFF.

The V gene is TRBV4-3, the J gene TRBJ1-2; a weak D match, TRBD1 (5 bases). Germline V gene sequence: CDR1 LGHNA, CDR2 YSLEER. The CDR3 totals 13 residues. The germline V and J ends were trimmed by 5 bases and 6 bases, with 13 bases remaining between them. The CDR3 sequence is CASSTGTADGYTF. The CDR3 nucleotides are TGCGCCAGCAGCACCGGGACTGCCGATGGCTACACCTTC.

CDR3 nucleotide sequence: TGTGCCAGCAGCGTAGTTGGGGGGGAGGACAGAAATCAGCCCCAGCATTTT. Its translation is CASSVVGGEDRNQPQHF. This chain joins TRBV9 and TRBJ1-5, with a possible D match to TRBD1 (6 bases). Germline V gives CDR1 SGDLS, CDR2 YYNGEE. Trimming removed 0 bases at V and 4 bases at J, with 17 bases between. This CDR3 spans 17 amino acids.

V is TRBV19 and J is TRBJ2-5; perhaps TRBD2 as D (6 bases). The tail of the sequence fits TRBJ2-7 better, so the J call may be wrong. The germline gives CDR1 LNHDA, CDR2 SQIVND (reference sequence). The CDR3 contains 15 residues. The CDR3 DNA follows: TGTGCCAGTAGTATAGGGGGGGATCCCATCTACGAGCAGTACTTC. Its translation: CASSIGGDPIYEQYF.

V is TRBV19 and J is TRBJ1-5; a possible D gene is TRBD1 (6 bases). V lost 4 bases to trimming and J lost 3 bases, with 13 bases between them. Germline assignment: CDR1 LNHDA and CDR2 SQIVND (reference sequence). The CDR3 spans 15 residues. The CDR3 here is CASSTPQGNNQPQHF. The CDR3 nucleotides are TGTGCCAGTAGTACCCCACAGGGAAACAATCAGCCCCAGCATTTT.

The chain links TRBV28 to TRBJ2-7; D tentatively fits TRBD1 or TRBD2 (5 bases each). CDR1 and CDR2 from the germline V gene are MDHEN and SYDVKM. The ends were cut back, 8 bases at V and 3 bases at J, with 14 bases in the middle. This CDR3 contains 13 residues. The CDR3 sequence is CASGRDGNYEQYF. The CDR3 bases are TGTGCCAGCGGCCGGGACGGGAACTACGAGCAGTACTTC.

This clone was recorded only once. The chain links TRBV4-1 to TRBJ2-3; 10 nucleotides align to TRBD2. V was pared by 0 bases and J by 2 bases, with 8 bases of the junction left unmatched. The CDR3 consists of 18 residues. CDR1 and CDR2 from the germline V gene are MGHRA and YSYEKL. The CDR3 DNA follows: TGCGCCAGCAGCCAAGATTTCACTAGCGGGGTATACACAGATACGCAGTATTTT. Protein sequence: CASSQDFTSGVYTDTQYF.

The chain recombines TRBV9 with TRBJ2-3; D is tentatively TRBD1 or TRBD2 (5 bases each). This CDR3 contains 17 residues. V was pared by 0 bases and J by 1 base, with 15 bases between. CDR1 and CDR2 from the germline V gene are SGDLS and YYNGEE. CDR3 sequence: CASSVVQGGYGTDTQYF. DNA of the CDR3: TGTGCCAGCAGCGTAGTCCAGGGCGGGTATGGCACAGATACGCAGTATTTT. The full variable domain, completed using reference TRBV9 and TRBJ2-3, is DSGVTQTPKHLITATGQRVTLRCSPRSGDLSVYWYQQSLDQGLQFLIQYYNGEERAKGNILERFSAQQFPDLHSELNLSSLELGDSALYFCASSVVQGGYGTDTQYFGPGTRLTVL.

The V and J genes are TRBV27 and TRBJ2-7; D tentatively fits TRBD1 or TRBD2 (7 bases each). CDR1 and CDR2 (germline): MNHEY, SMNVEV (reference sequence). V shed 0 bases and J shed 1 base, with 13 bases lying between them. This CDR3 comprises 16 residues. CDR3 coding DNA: TGTGCCAGCAGTTTATCGAGGGGGCGGGAGTCCTACGAGCAGTACTTC. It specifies CASSLSRGRESYEQYF.

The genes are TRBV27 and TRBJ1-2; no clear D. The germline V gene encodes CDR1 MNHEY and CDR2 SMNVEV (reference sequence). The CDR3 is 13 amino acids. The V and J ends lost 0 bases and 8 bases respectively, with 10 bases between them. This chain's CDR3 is CASSLSFSFGYTF. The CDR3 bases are TGTGCCAGCAGTTTATCGTTTAGTTTCGGCTACACCTTC.

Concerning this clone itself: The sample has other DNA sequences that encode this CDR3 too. CDR3 DNA: TGTGCCAGCAGCTTGACAGGCACCTACGAGCAGTACTTC. Translation gives CASSLTGTYEQYF. V gene TRBV11-2 combines with J gene TRBJ2-7; the D gene is possibly TRBD1 (6 bases). Trimming left V 3 bases short and J 2 bases short, with 8 bases between. This CDR3 is built from 13 residues. Germline V CDR1 and CDR2: SGHAT, FQNNGV.

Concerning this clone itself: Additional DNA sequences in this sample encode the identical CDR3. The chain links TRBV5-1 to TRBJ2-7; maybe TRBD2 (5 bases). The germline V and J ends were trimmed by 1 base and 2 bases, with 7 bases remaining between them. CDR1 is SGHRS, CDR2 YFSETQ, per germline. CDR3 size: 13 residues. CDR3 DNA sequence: TGCGCCAGCAGCTTGTCGGGAACCTACGAGCAGTACTTC. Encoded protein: CASSLSGTYEQYF.

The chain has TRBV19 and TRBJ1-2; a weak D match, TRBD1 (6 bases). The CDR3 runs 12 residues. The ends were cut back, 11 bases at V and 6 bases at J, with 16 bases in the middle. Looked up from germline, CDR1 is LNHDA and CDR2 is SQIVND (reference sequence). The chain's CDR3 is CAGTTGRDGYTF. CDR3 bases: TGTGCCGGAACAACAGGGAGGGATGGCTACACCTTC.

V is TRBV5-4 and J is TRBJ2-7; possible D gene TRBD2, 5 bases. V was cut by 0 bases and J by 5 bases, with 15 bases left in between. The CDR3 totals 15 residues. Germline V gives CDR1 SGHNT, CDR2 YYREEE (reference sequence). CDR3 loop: CASSLDEGSSDEQYF. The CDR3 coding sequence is TGTGCCAGCAGCTTGGACGAGGGATCTTCGGACGAGCAGTACTTC.

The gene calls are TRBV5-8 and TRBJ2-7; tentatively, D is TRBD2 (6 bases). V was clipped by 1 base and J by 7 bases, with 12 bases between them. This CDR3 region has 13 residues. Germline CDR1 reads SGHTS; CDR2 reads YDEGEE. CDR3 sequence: CASSLFGAGEQYF. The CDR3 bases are TGTGCCAGCAGCTTGTTTGGGGCGGGGGAGCAGTACTTC. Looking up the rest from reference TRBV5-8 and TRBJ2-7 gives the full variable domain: EAGVTQSPTHLIKTRGQQATLRCSPISGHTSVYWYQQALGLGLQFLLWYDEGEERNRGNFPPRFSGRQFPNYSSELNVNALELEDSALYLCASSLFGAGEQYFGPGTRLTVT.

The CDR3, as DNA: TGTGCCAGCAGCCCATGGACAGGTCTTAATGAAAAACTGTTTTTT. Its protein product is CASSPWTGLNEKLFF. The gene calls are TRBV9 and TRBJ1-4, with 7 bases identical to TRBD1. The CDR3 is 15 amino acids. Germline V lookup: CDR1 SGDLS, CDR2 YYNGEE. Germline trimming cut 4 bases from V and 4 bases from J; bases unmatched to any gene: 7.

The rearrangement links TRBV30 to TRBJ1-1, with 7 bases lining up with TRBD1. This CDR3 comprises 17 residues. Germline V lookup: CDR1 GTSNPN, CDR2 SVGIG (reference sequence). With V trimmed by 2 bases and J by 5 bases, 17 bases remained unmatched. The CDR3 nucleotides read TGTGCCTGGAGTTCTCTAACCTTTTTCGACAGGGAAACTGAAGCTTTCTTT. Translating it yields CAWSSLTFFDRETEAFF. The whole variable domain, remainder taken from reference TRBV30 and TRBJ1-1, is SQTIHQWPATLVQPVGSPLSLECTVEGTSNPNLYWYRQAAGRGLQLLFYSVGIGQISSEVPQNLSASRPQDRQFILSSKKLLLSDSGFYLCAWSSLTFFDRETEAFFGQGTRLTVV.

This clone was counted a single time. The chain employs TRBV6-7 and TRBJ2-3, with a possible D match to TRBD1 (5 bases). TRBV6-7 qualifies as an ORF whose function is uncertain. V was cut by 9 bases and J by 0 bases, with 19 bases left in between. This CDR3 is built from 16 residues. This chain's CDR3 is CARGLGIYTSTDTQYF. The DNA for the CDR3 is TGTGCCAGGGGGCTAGGGATCTATACTAGCACAGATACGCAGTATTTT.

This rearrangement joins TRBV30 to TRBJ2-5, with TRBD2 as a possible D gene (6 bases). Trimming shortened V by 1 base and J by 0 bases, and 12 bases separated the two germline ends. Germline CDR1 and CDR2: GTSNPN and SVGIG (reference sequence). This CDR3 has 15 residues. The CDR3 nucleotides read TGTGCCTGGAGTGGCGGGGCGGGGTACCAAGAGACCCAGTACTTC. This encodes CAWSGGAGYQETQYF.

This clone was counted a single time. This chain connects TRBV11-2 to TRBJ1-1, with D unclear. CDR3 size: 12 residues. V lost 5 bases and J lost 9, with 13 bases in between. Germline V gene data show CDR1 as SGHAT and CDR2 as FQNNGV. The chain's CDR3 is CASSRGGLQAFF. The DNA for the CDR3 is TGTGCCAGCAGCCGAGGAGGTCTCCAAGCTTTCTTT.

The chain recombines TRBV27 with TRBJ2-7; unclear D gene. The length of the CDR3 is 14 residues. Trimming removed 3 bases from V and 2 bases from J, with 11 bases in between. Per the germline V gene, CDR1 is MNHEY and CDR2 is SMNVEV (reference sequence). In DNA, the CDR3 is TGTGCCAGCAGTTTGGTAGGGAATACCTACGAGCAGTACTTC. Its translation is CASSLVGNTYEQYF.

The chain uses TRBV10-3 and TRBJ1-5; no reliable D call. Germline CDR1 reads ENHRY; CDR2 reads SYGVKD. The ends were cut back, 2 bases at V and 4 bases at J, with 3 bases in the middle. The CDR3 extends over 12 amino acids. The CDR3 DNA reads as TGTGCCATCAGTGAGGTGAATCAGCCCCAGCATTTT. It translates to CAISEVNQPQHF.

CDR3 sequence reads: CASSIPLAGVKNEQFF. The CDR3, as DNA: TGTGCCAGTAGTATCCCCCTAGCGGGAGTCAAGAATGAGCAGTTCTTC. The chain has TRBV19 and TRBJ2-1; 10 bases line up with TRBD2. The CDR3 length is 16 residues. Germline V gives CDR1 LNHDA, CDR2 SQIVND (reference sequence). With V trimmed by 3 bases and J by 7 bases, 9 bases remained unmatched.

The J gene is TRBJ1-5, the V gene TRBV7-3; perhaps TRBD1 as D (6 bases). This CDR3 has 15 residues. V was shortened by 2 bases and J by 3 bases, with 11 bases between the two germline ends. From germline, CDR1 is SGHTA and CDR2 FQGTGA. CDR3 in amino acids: CASSLDGQNNQPQHF. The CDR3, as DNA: TGTGCCAGCAGCTTAGACGGACAGAACAATCAGCCCCAGCATTTT. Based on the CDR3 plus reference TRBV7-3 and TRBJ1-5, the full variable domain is GAGVSQTPSNKVTEKGKYVELRCDPISGHTALYWYRQSLGQGPEFLIYFQGTGAADDSGLPNDRFFAVRPEGSVSTLKIQRTERGDSAVYLCASSLDGQNNQPQHFGDGTRLSIL.